This T cell receptor beta chain appears in the sequencing data of a study of regulatory T cells in long-lasting Graves disease. Study-wide results and caveats: Patients whose Graves' disease persisted exhibited lower TCR diversity than those newly diagnosed.

Time point of the sample: persistent/refractory GD, antithyroid drugs over 5 years with positive TRAb. Isolated PBMC RNA provided the starting material for the TCR library. iRepertoire HTBI primers and Arm-PCR of CDR3 regions built TCR beta libraries. Using its own MiXCR run on the multiplex PCR reads, TCRdb lists one record per CDR3 protein. The table records 250,000 to 300,000 distinct CDR3 sequences, more than 20% of them present only once. V was clipped by 3 bases and J by 0 bases, with 15 bases between them. This CDR3 is 17 amino acids long. The V gene's germline CDR1 is KGHSH and CDR2 LQKENI. This clonotype occurred once. Its antigen is still unknown.

The starting material was peripheral blood mononuclear cells (PBMCs), obtained when the disease was refractory, from a patient treated with antithyroid drugs. This TCR came from a female donor with Graves disease. V and J are TRBV18 and TRBJ1-3; D perhaps matches TRBD1 (6 bases). CDR3 sequence: CASSPRDRPTSGNTIYF. CDR3 nucleotide sequence: TGTGCCAGCTCACCCCGCGACAGGCCCACCTCTGGAAACACCATATATTTT.